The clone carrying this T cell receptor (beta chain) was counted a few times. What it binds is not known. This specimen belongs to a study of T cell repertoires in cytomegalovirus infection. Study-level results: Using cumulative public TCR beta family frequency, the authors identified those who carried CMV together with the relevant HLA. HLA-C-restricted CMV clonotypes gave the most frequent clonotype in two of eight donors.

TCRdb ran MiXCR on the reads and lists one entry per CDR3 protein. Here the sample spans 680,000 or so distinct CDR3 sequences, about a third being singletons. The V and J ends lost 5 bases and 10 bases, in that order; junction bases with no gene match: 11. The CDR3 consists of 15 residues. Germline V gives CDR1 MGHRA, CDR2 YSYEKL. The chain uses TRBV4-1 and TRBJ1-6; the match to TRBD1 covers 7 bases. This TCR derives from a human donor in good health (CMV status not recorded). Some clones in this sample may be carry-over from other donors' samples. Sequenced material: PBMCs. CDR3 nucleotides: TGCGCCAGCAGCAGAGCCGGGACAGTCCCCTCACCCCTCCACTTT. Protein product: CASSRAGTVPSPLHF.